Sequencing of this T cell receptor (beta chain) was carried out in a study of PD-1 blockade in classical Hodgkin lymphoma. With no exception, relapse followed autologous stem cell transplantation in all patients, and brentuximab vedotin exposure varied. Best responses included complete response and partial response; otherwise, the best response was progressive disease. Study results and caveats: Lower baseline TCR diversity marked trial partial responders and progressors. Reports described newly diagnosed patients as having lower baseline TCR diversity than healthy donors. By C4D1, diversity of CD4+ TCRs had risen significantly, whereas that of CD8+ TCRs had not.

Only in-frame clones appear in the TCRdb table, and some are missing; sequencing was by immunoSEQ multiplex PCR. Among some 65,000 clones listed, over 55% were seen once. This clone was counted only a few times. Its antigen is currently unknown. The ends lost 4 bases at V and 12 bases at J; junction bases unmatched: 11. Germline V CDR1 and CDR2: SGDLS, YYNGEE. CDR3 length equals 15 residues. This receptor was identified in a human donor with classical Hodgkin lymphoma. V is TRBV9 and J is TRBJ2-1, with 12 bases aligning to TRBD2. Sequencing used peripheral blood mononuclear cells (PBMCs), obtained before the second cycle of nivolumab. CDR3 protein: CASSPRTSGDIGQFF. The CDR3 DNA reads as TGTGCCAGCAGCCCCCGGACTAGCGGGGACATCGGGCAGTTCTTC.